The source of this TCR beta chain is a study of control samples from healthy donors and cancer patients. The data were produced by immunoSEQ multiplex PCR, yet TCRdb's version contains in-frame clones alone and is incomplete. This sample has about 200,000 clones, with roughly nine tenths found just once. Unmatched junction bases numbered 9, after V lost 5 bases and J lost 3 bases. There are 15 residues in the CDR3. From germline, CDR1 is MNHEY and CDR2 SVGAGI. The receptor's source is a man aged 25-45 years in good health. V gene TRBV6-5 combines with J gene TRBJ2-7; 8 nucleotides match TRBD1. Sequencing was done on a sample of blood. The CDR3 DNA sequence: TGTGCCAGCAGTCTCTTTGGACAGGGTGGCTACGAGCAGTACTTC. This encodes CASSLFGQGGYEQYF.